Here is one TCR beta chain with its context. Antigen unknown. The PCR ran on 60 Vbeta and 13 Jbeta primers. Repertoires were generated with immunoSEQ multiplex PCR, while TCRdb's copy carries only in-frame clones and drops some. Of about 120,000 clones listed, 10% are singletons. The sample comes from a study of cytomegalovirus exposure and HLA in healthy donors. The overall study: Earlier findings included 100 million to 130 million unique TCR beta sequences obtained from 180 million or so T cells. Study results and limitations: At a 0.05 false discovery rate, a later analysis found around 17,000 TCR beta sequences to be associated with HLA alleles. Among CMV-associated TCR beta chains, most appeared HLA-restricted in a later analysis. V- and J-gene trimming of TCR beta was linked (in a later analysis) to a missense DCLRE1C variant.

The CDR3 runs 17 residues. V lost 2 bases and J lost 2, with 16 bases in between. Per the germline V gene, CDR1 is MNHEY and CDR2 is SMNVEV (reference sequence). The J gene is TRBJ2-1, the V gene TRBV27; weak D call: TRBD2 (5 bases). Sequencing was carried out using PBMCs. The sequence derives from a young woman in good health and CMV-seropositive. Written as DNA, the CDR3 is TGTGCCAGCAGTTTACCCCTTCCGGGGTTACCCTACAATGAGCAGTTCTTC. Encoded protein: CASSLPLPGLPYNEQFF.